This entry is about one T cell receptor (beta chain). TCRdb keeps only in-frame clones here, not all; method: immunoSEQ multiplex PCR. Of tens of thousands of clones listed, 94% are singletons. These data are taken from a study of human versus mouse CDR3 diversity and MHC coevolution. Germline loops: CDR1 SEHNR, CDR2 FQNEAQ (reference sequence). The CDR3 is 18 amino acids. V gave up 4 bases and J gave up 5 bases; unmatched junction bases: 16. This TCR was sampled from a person aged 55 to 70 in good health. Material: naive CD4+ T cells from blood. Subset denoted: CD45RO-negative CD62L-positive naive CD4 T cells. The chain recombines TRBV7-9 with TRBJ2-7, with 11 bases lining up with TRBD1. The CDR3 is CASSSLPGQGVRGNEQYF. For the CDR3, the DNA is TGTGCCAGCAGCTCCCTCCCGGGACAGGGGGTCCGGGGCAACGAGCAGTACTTC.